This T cell receptor beta chain was profiled in a study of molecular identifiers for immune sequencing clone quantification. General study points: Spiked Jurkat TCR RNA equivalent to one cell was reportedly detectable in roughly 1 million naive cells. A shared barcode on identical TCR molecules could lead to underestimated sizes for highly expanded clones. Among effectors, clones above 20 RNA copies held over 99% of molecules; among naive cells, under 1%.

The V end was cut by 5 bases, the J end by 0 bases, with 14 bases between. This CDR3 region has 15 residues. Germline V gene sequence: CDR1 LNHDA, CDR2 SQIVND (reference sequence). Regarding this clonotype: Antigen: not known.

A single record per CDR3 protein comes from TCRdb applying MiXCR to the PCR reads. The table records 400,000 to 600,000 distinct CDR3 sequences, about a fifth of them present only once. The genes are TRBV19 and TRBJ2-7; a weak D match, TRBD1 (5 bases). This TCR was sampled from a human donor in good health. Some libraries in this study had Jurkat cell RNA spiked in. The sequenced sample was naive CD8+ T cells from blood, with Jurkat cell RNA spiked in. Subset denoted: FACS-sorted CD8+CD4-CCR7+CD45RA+ naive T cells. CDR3 amino acids: CASSRSRDSSYEQYF. DNA of the CDR3: TGTGCCAGTAGTCGGTCGAGAGACAGCTCCTACGAGCAGTACTTC.